The clone carrying this T cell receptor (beta chain) is a singleton in its sample. In the source study's methods: Amplification with reference gene primers provided the estimates of nucleated cell counts. Here immunoSEQ multiplex PCR was the method, and the copy in TCRdb shows in-frame clones only, minus some. The D gene and trimming were derived from the DNA, and the V and J assignments and clone size from that table. The sample includes 55,000 to 65,000 clones, about nine tenths seen only once; the top ten take roughly 9%. This entry belongs to a study of blood T cell repertoires in COVID-19. Study-level information: The study drew acute and convalescent COVID-19 samples from the United States, Italy and Spain. T cells, B-cell-depleted T cells, or PBMCs provided the cDNA or gDNA that served as material.

The V gene's germline CDR1 is SGHAT and CDR2 FQNNGV. The CDR3 totals 13 residues. V shed 10 bases and J 5 bases; nucleotides not matched to a gene: 8. The sequenced material came from peripheral blood. The clonotype originates from a human donor in a cohort sampled during active COVID-19. This chain connects TRBV11-2 to TRBJ2-3, with 8 bases that match TRBD2. This CDR3 reads CATRGGPEDTQYF. The CDR3 nucleotides read TGTGCCACTCGGGGGGGCCCTGAAGATACGCAGTATTTT.